The clone carrying this T cell receptor beta chain has a handful of counts. Its antigen is unknown. The data stem from a study of identical twins. Trimming removed 5 bases at V and 8 bases at J, with 15 bases between. The CDR3 totals 13 residues. The germline V gene has CDR1 MNHEY and CDR2 SMNVEV (reference sequence). Points from the study as a whole: Insertion counts were lower in abundant cord blood beta clonotypes, a trend that memory repertoires did not show. Diverse VJ usage suggested most zero-insertion clonotypes were not invariant T cells. Less excess twin sharing appeared in beta out-of-frame sequences.

No donor was unhealthy or non-Caucasian. TCRdb re-called the 5' RACE reads through MiXCR, storing one row per CDR3 protein. The sample lists roughly 700,000 distinct CDR3 sequences; 8.5% to 9% were seen once. These data were likewise used in another study, on yellow fever vaccine responses in identical twins.

The chain recombines TRBV27 with TRBJ1-2; D is possibly TRBD1 (5 bases). Sequencing used PBMCs. The TCR was taken from a woman younger than 35 in good health. This CDR3 reads CASSGPRGVGYTF. CDR3 bases: TGTGCCAGCAGTGGGCCCCGGGGGGTCGGCTACACCTTC.